Shown below are 30 T cell receptor beta chains from a single sample sequenced in a study of blood T cell repertoires in COVID-19. The assay was immunoSEQ multiplex PCR, and TCRdb's table has in-frame clones only and misses some. The sample holds around 100,000 clones, roughly 86% seen once. Specimen: peripheral blood. The origin of the receptors is a woman aged 25 to 39 with acute or convalescent COVID-19.

V gene TRBV30 combines with J gene TRBJ1-3; TRBD1 is a possible D gene (6 bases). This CDR3 comprises 14 residues. The germline V gene has CDR1 GTSNPN and CDR2 SVGIG (reference sequence). V lost 3 bases and J lost 0, with 9 bases in between. In DNA form, the CDR3 reads TGTGCCTGGAGAGGGGGAAACTCTGGAAACACCATATATTTT. This codes for CAWRGGNSGNTIYF.

The chain has TRBV5-6 and TRBJ2-3, with 10 bases identical to TRBD1. V was clipped by 6 bases and J by 4 bases; unmatched bases: 5. This CDR3 comprises 14 residues. The germline V gene encodes CDR1 SGHDT and CDR2 YYEEEE. The CDR3 sequence: CASNPDRGADTQYF. DNA of the CDR3: TGTGCCAGCAACCCGGACAGGGGGGCAGATACGCAGTATTTT.

In its sample, this clone was seen once. The V and J genes are TRBV6-6 and TRBJ1-1; D remains ambiguous. CDR1 MNHNY and CDR2 SVGAGI come from the germline V gene (reference sequence). The CDR3 sequence is 13 residues long. V lost 6 bases to trimming and J lost 0 bases, with 8 bases between them. The chain's CDR3 is CASRLEMNTEAFF. CDR3 in DNA: TGTGCCAGCAGGTTGGAGATGAACACTGAAGCTTTCTTT.

This clone was counted a few times. The rearrangement uses TRBV30 and TRBJ1-1; maybe TRBD1 (6 bases). Germline V gene data show CDR1 as GTSNPN and CDR2 as SVGIG (reference sequence). V lost 0 bases and J lost 2, with 10 bases in between. The CDR3 runs 14 residues. Here the CDR3 reads CAWSVQGKNTEAFF. DNA for the CDR3: TGTGCCTGGAGTGTGCAGGGGAAAAACACTGAAGCTTTCTTT. Combining the CDR3 with reference TRBV30 and TRBJ1-1 gives the whole variable domain SQTIHQWPATLVQPVGSPLSLECTVEGTSNPNLYWYRQAAGRGLQLLFYSVGIGQISSEVPQNLSASRPQDRQFILSSKKLLLSDSGFYLCAWSVQGKNTEAFFGQGTRLTVV.

In this sample, this clone turned up a few times. The gene calls are TRBV19 and TRBJ1-1; 10 bases are shared with TRBD1. This CDR3 has 16 amino acids. Germline CDR1 is LNHDA and CDR2 is SQIVND (reference sequence). V lost 4 bases and J lost 0; bases outside the gene matches: 5. In DNA, the CDR3 is TGTGCCAGTAGTACGGGACAGGGGCGGGTGAACACTGAAGCTTTCTTT. Translating it yields CASSTGQGRVNTEAFF.

The V gene is TRBV5-1, the J gene TRBJ2-5, with 8 bases fitting TRBD1. Losses at the gene ends were 0 bases for V and 3 bases for J; bases not matched to a gene: 4. The CDR3 contains 15 residues. Germline CDR1 SGHRS, CDR2 YFSETQ. Written as DNA, the CDR3 is TGCGCCAGCAGCTTGGGACAGGGGTATGAAGAGACCCAGTACTTC. Amino acid sequence: CASSLGQGYEETQYF.

V gene TRBV2 combines with J gene TRBJ1-1; D is uncertain. This CDR3 comprises 14 residues. From germline, CDR1 is SNHLY and CDR2 FYNNEI. V lost 6 bases and J 0 bases, leaving 11 bases between the germline ends. The CDR3 loop reads CASRLDTMNTEAFF. The CDR3 DNA is TGTGCCAGCAGGCTTGACACCATGAACACTGAAGCTTTCTTT. Full variable domain (outside the CDR3, taken from reference TRBV2 and TRBJ1-1): EPEVTQTPSHQVTQMGQEVILRCVPISNHLYFYWYRQILGQKVEFLVSFYNNEISEKSEIFDDQFSVERPDGSNFTLKIRSTKLEDSAMYFCASRLDTMNTEAFFGQGTRLTVV.

This chain connects TRBV27 to TRBJ2-3; 7 bases are shared with TRBD2. CDR1 is MNHEY and CDR2 is SMNVEV in the germline V gene (reference sequence). V lost 2 bases to trimming and J lost 4 bases; unmatched junction nucleotides: 9. The CDR3 runs to 16 residues. CDR3 residues: CASSLGDYSLPDTQYF. Here the CDR3 DNA reads TGTGCCAGCAGTTTAGGGGACTACTCCCTCCCAGATACGCAGTATTTT.

The chain couples TRBV7-2 to TRBJ1-4; D not resolved. The germline V gene encodes CDR1 SGHTA and CDR2 FQGNSA. V shed 1 base and J shed 8 bases, with 8 bases lying between them. There are 13 residues in the CDR3. CDR3 loop: CASSLEPEEKLFF. CDR3 DNA: TGTGCCAGCAGCTTAGAGCCGGAGGAAAAACTGTTTTTT. Variable domain in full (rest from reference TRBV7-2 and TRBJ1-4): GAGVSQSPSNKVTEKGKDVELRCDPISGHTALYWYRQSLGQGLEFLIYFQGNSAPDKSGLPSDRFSAERTGGSVSTLTIQRTQQEDSAVYLCASSLEPEEKLFFGSGTQLSVL.

The rearrangement uses TRBV18 and TRBJ1-6, with unresolved D. V was shortened by 5 bases and J by 6 bases, with 14 bases between the two germline ends. The germline V gene encodes CDR1 KGHSH and CDR2 LQKENI. This CDR3 contains 15 residues. CDR3 coding DNA: TGTGCCAGCTCATCAGAATATACCATTAATTCACCCCTCCACTTT. Translation: CASSSEYTINSPLHF.

This clone was found once. This chain uses TRBV7-3 with TRBJ2-2, with D perhaps TRBD2 (6 bases). The CDR3 extends over 16 amino acids. Trimming left V 2 bases short and J 1 base short, with 11 bases between. The V gene's germline CDR1 is SGHTA and CDR2 FQGTGA. This CDR3 reads CASSLWGVRNTGELFF. The DNA of the CDR3 is TGTGCCAGCAGCTTATGGGGGGTCCGGAACACCGGGGAGCTGTTTTTT.

The chain is built from TRBV6-2 or TRBV6-3 and TRBJ1-2; D uncertain. Trimming removed 6 bases from V and 2 bases from J, with 10 bases in between. Germline CDR1 reads MNHEY; CDR2 reads SVGEGT. The length of the CDR3 is 13 residues. CDR3 loop: CASSRGSNYGYTF. The CDR3 DNA follows: TGTGCCAGCAGCCGCGGATCCAACTATGGCTACACCTTC.

The chain links TRBV7-3 to TRBJ1-1; 7 bases map to TRBD1. V was clipped by 5 bases and J by 6 bases; unmatched bases: 3. The CDR3 is made up of 12 amino acids. The V gene's germline CDR1 is SGHTA and CDR2 FQGTGA. This chain's CDR3 is CASSPGTAEAFF. CDR3 in DNA: TGTGCCAGCAGCCCCGGGACAGCTGAAGCTTTCTTT.

This clone was picked up one time. The chain links TRBV6-5 to TRBJ1-4, with TRBD1 as a possible D gene (6 bases). V lost 10 bases to trimming and J lost 0 bases, with 9 bases between them. There are 13 residues in the CDR3. The germline CDR1 and CDR2 sequences are MNHEY and SVGAGI. DNA of the CDR3: TGTGCCACCTGGACAGCAACTAATGAAAAACTGTTTTTT. Translating it yields CATWTATNEKLFF.

This chain links TRBV10-3 with TRBJ2-1; 7 bases are a match to TRBD1. Germline trimming cut 5 bases from V and 8 bases from J; bases unmatched to any gene: 9. In germline, CDR1 is ENHRY, CDR2 SYGVKD. The length of the CDR3 is 14 residues. The CDR3 spells CAISLTGFGDEQFF. CDR3 nucleotides: TGTGCCATCAGTTTGACAGGGTTTGGCGATGAGCAGTTCTTC.

The chain is built from TRBV5-4 and TRBJ2-2, with D possibly being TRBD2 (5 bases). The CDR3 loop spans 15 amino acids. With 6 bases removed from V and 1 base from J, the gap between germline ends came to 13 bases. Germline V gene data show CDR1 as SGHNT and CDR2 as YYREEE (reference sequence). CDR3 sequence: CASTFGGGNTGELFF. The CDR3, as DNA: TGTGCCAGCACCTTTGGCGGAGGGAACACCGGGGAGCTGTTTTTT.

The chain links TRBV2 to TRBJ1-5; TRBD1 might be the D (5 bases). Germline loops: CDR1 SNHLY, CDR2 FYNNEI. Trimming removed 4 bases at V and 4 bases at J, with 14 bases between. The CDR3 sequence is 15 residues long. This chain's CDR3 is CASSADSGRNQPQHF. In DNA, the CDR3 is TGTGCCAGCAGTGCCGACTCAGGGCGAAATCAGCCCCAGCATTTT.

The chain recombines TRBV19 with TRBJ2-3; D uncertain. V shed 7 bases and J shed 3 bases, with 8 bases lying between them. This CDR3 region has 12 residues. Germline V gene data show CDR1 as LNHDA and CDR2 as SQIVND (reference sequence). CDR3 nucleotides: TGTGCCAGTATGGGCGAGACAGATACGCAGTATTTT. Protein sequence: CASMGETDTQYF. The full variable domain, rest sourced from reference TRBV19 and TRBJ2-3, is DGGITQSPKYLFRKEGQNVTLSCEQNLNHDAMYWYRQDPGQGLRLIYYSQIVNDFQKGDIAEGYSVSREKKESFPLTVTSAQKNPTAFYLCASMGETDTQYFGPGTRLTVL.

This chain uses TRBV5-1 with TRBJ2-3, with 12 bases that match TRBD2. Germline loops: CDR1 SGHRS, CDR2 YFSETQ. Trimming removed 0 bases from V and 7 bases from J; junction bases left unmatched: 9. The CDR3 contains 17 residues. CDR3 DNA sequence: TGCGCCAGCAGCTTGGAGCCTAGCGGGGGGGCGGGAAATACGCAGTATTTT. This translates into CASSLEPSGGAGNTQYF.

The genes are TRBV19 and TRBJ1-6; 9 bases are a match to TRBD1. The length of the CDR3 is 13 residues. The V gene end was trimmed by 3 bases and the J gene end by 14 bases; junction bases not matched to a gene: 5. Per germline, CDR1 LNHDA and CDR2 SQIVND (reference sequence). For the CDR3, the DNA is TGTGCCAGTAGTATCAGGACAGGGGCGGCCCTCCACTTT. It yields the protein CASSIRTGAALHF. Looking up the rest from reference TRBV19 and TRBJ1-6 gives the full variable domain: DGGITQSPKYLFRKEGQNVTLSCEQNLNHDAMYWYRQDPGQGLRLIYYSQIVNDFQKGDIAEGYSVSREKKESFPLTVTSAQKNPTAFYLCASSIRTGAALHFGNGTRLTVT.

The gene calls are TRBV7-9 and TRBJ2-7; 10 bases agree with TRBD1. Germline trimming cut 5 bases from V and 5 bases from J; bases unmatched to any gene: 9. This CDR3 spans 15 amino acids. Germline values: CDR1 SEHNR, CDR2 FQNEAQ (reference sequence). The CDR3 nucleotides read TGTGCCAGCAGCGCATCCGGGACAGGGGCACACGAGCAGTACTTC. This codes for CASSASGTGAHEQYF. Full variable domain (remainder filled in from reference TRBV7-9 and TRBJ2-7): DTGVSQNPRHKITKRGQNVTFRCDPISEHNRLYWYRQTLGQGPEFLTYFQNEAQLEKSRLLSDRFSAERPKGSFSTLEIQRTEQGDSAMYLCASSASGTGAHEQYFGPGTRLTVT.

V usage is TRBV5-6 and J usage is TRBJ1-2, with a tentative D call TRBD1 (6 bases). This CDR3 is built from 15 residues. Germline V gene sequence: CDR1 SGHDT, CDR2 YYEEEE. Trimming took 4 bases from V and 0 from J, leaving 13 bases between them. The CDR3 nucleotides are TGTGCCAGCAGCCCGGCCGGACAGTCTAACTATGGCTACACCTTC. Translating it yields CASSPAGQSNYGYTF.

The rearrangement uses TRBV10-1 and TRBJ2-3; 7 bases map to TRBD1. Looked up from germline, CDR1 is WNHNN and CDR2 is SYGVQD (reference sequence). The V segment lost 6 bases and the J segment 2 bases; nucleotides outside the gene matches: 5. This CDR3 has 14 amino acids. The chain's CDR3 is CASSRQGTTDTQYF. DNA of the CDR3: TGCGCCAGCAGCCGACAGGGAACCACAGATACGCAGTATTTT.

The chain has TRBV3-1 (or the pseudogene TRBV3-2) and TRBJ2-1, with a tentative D call TRBD2 (6 bases). This CDR3 is built from 15 residues. V dropped 3 bases and J dropped 0 bases, with 9 bases sitting between them. Germline lookup yields CDR1 LGHDT and CDR2 YNNKEL (reference sequence). The CDR3: CASSHSGNSYNEQFF. The CDR3 bases are TGTGCCAGCAGCCATAGCGGTAACTCCTACAATGAGCAGTTCTTC.

The rearrangement links TRBV5-1 to TRBJ1-6; no clear D. Trimming took 3 bases from V and 8 from J, leaving 6 bases between them. Germline CDR1 reads SGHRS; CDR2 reads YFSETQ. The CDR3 runs to 12 residues. The CDR3 bases are TGCGCCAGCAGCTCCGCAGATTCACCCCTCCACTTT. It specifies CASSSADSPLHF.

V and J are TRBV5-1 and TRBJ1-4; D may be TRBD1 (5 bases). Trimming cost V 6 bases and J 6 bases, with 15 bases left between them. CDR1 SGHRS and CDR2 YFSETQ come from the germline V gene. The CDR3 runs 14 residues. The CDR3 here is CASNSGTRDEKLFF. The CDR3, as DNA: TGCGCCAGCAACTCCGGGACTCGGGATGAAAAACTGTTTTTT.

CDR3 nucleotide sequence: TGTGCCAGCAGCTGGTTAGAGAGGGATACGCAGTATTTT. This codes for CASSWLERDTQYF. The genes are TRBV5-5 and TRBJ2-3; D gene ambiguous. The CDR3 sequence is 13 residues long. CDR1 is SGHKS and CDR2 is YYEKEE in the germline V gene (reference sequence). Trimming took off 3 bases at V and 6 bases at J, with 11 bases between the two ends.

The rearrangement uses TRBV6-5 and TRBJ1-2; D is undetermined. This CDR3 has 12 residues. Looked up from germline, CDR1 is MNHEY and CDR2 is SVGAGI. V was pared by 6 bases and J by 4 bases, with 9 bases between. The DNA of the CDR3 is TGTGCCAGCAGGGACTGGCGCTATGGCTACACCTTC. Its protein product is CASRDWRYGYTF.

The rearrangement links TRBV9 to TRBJ2-5; the D is unclear. V dropped 0 bases and J dropped 5 bases, with 14 bases sitting between them. Per the germline V gene, CDR1 is SGDLS and CDR2 is YYNGEE. There are 15 residues in the CDR3. In DNA form, the CDR3 reads TGTGCCAGCAGCGTAGGCTCAGATCCGTGGGAGACCCAGTACTTC. The encoded protein is CASSVGSDPWETQYF.

The rearrangement links TRBV30 to TRBJ2-2; no clear D. The CDR3 contains 13 residues. The germline V gene encodes CDR1 GTSNPN and CDR2 SVGIG (reference sequence). The ends were cut back, 3 bases at V and 2 bases at J, with 7 bases in the middle. CDR3 loop: CAWRAPNTGELFF. The CDR3 bases are TGTGCCTGGAGGGCCCCAAACACCGGGGAGCTGTTTTTT.